The 13 T cell receptor beta chains below were found in one sample sequenced in a study of OX40 agonist ivuxolimab in advanced cancers. The data were produced by immunoSEQ multiplex PCR, yet TCRdb's version contains in-frame clones alone and is incomplete. The sample consists of about 21,000 clones, 80% to 90% of them appearing once. Sequenced material: CD4+ or CD8+ T cells sorted from blood, taken in a trial of the OX40 agonist ivuxolimab. The receptors were sampled from an adult with an advanced solid tumor such as melanoma, head and neck, liver or kidney cancer.

V usage is TRBV5-8 and J usage is TRBJ2-7; weak D call: TRBD2 (6 bases). The V and J ends lost 3 bases and 2 bases respectively, with 9 bases between them. The germline V gene has CDR1 SGHTS and CDR2 YDEGEE. This CDR3 spans 13 amino acids. The CDR3 is CASSSRTTYEQYF. Here the CDR3 DNA reads TGTGCCAGCAGCTCCAGGACTACCTACGAGCAGTACTTC.

This sequence joins TRBV29-1 and TRBJ2-5; 7 positions match TRBD1. J lost 2 bases, V lost 3 bases, and 3 bases had no gene match. The CDR3 is 13 residues long. In germline, CDR1 is SQVTM, CDR2 ANQGSEA. CDR3 loop: CSVDGGQQETQYF. The CDR3 DNA is TGCAGCGTTGATGGGGGACAGCAAGAGACCCAGTACTTC.

The chain combines TRBV5-1 with TRBJ2-1; D not resolved. The CDR3 consists of 15 residues. The germline V gene has CDR1 SGHRS and CDR2 YFSETQ. Deletions cut 2 bases from V and 2 bases from J, with 11 bases between. The CDR3 spells CASSFEGPPYNEQFF. The CDR3 nucleotides read TGCGCCAGCAGCTTCGAAGGCCCCCCCTACAATGAGCAGTTCTTC.

The rearrangement uses TRBV19 and TRBJ2-7, with 8 positions matching TRBD1. V lost 5 bases, J lost 6 bases, and 6 bases stayed unmatched. The CDR3 covers 13 residues. CDR1 LNHDA and CDR2 SQIVND come from the germline V gene (reference sequence). The CDR3 DNA sequence: TGTGCCAGTAGTCAGGGGGCCCAGGGCGAGCAGTACTTC. This translates into CASSQGAQGEQYF.

The V and J genes are TRBV27 and TRBJ2-5; TRBD1 agrees at 9 bases. Germline V gene sequence: CDR1 MNHEY, CDR2 SMNVEV (reference sequence). Trimming removed 0 bases from V and 4 bases from J; junction bases left unmatched: 12. The length of the CDR3 is 18 residues. Here the CDR3 reads CASSLSGTGLLVGETQYF. The CDR3 DNA follows: TGTGCCAGCAGTTTATCTGGGACAGGGCTCCTAGTGGGAGAGACCCAGTACTTC.

J is TRBJ2-7 and V is TRBV7-2; D gene unclear. Trimming took 6 bases from V and 4 from J, leaving 7 bases between them. CDR1 is SGHTA and CDR2 is FQGNSA in the germline V gene. The CDR3 totals 11 residues. In DNA, the CDR3 is TGTGCCAGCAGTTTAATTTACGAGCAGTACTTC. It specifies CASSLIYEQYF.

This chain connects TRBV27 to TRBJ2-2; D unclear. CDR3 length: 12 amino acids. Germline V gives CDR1 MNHEY, CDR2 SMNVEV (reference sequence). V lost 3 bases to trimming and J lost 6 bases, with 5 bases between them. This CDR3 reads CASSFGSGELFF. The CDR3 DNA follows: TGTGCCAGCAGTTTCGGCTCCGGGGAGCTGTTTTTT.

This clone was seen a handful of times. The DNA for the CDR3 is TGTGCCAGCAGCTTAAGTGTGGCCGCACTCTACAATGAGCAGTTCTTC. This encodes CASSLSVAALYNEQFF. The V gene is TRBV7-2, the J gene TRBJ2-1; D gene unclear. V was clipped by 2 bases and J by 3 bases, with 14 bases between them. The CDR3 is made up of 16 amino acids. Germline V gives CDR1 SGHTA, CDR2 FQGNSA.

This sequence joins TRBV6-5 and TRBJ2-7, with TRBD1 matching 7 bases. The germline CDR1 and CDR2 sequences are MNHEY and SVGAGI. CDR3 length: 15 residues. Trimming removed 6 bases from V and 1 base from J; junction bases left unmatched: 9. The CDR3 region is CASRLGQVMSYEQYF. The DNA of the CDR3 is TGTGCCAGCAGGCTAGGACAGGTTATGTCCTACGAGCAGTACTTC.

The V gene is TRBV30, the J gene TRBJ2-7, with D perhaps TRBD2 (6 bases). Germline V gene data show CDR1 as GTSNPN and CDR2 as SVGIG (reference sequence). Trimming pared 3 bases from V and 3 bases from J, leaving 12 bases between. This CDR3 comprises 13 residues. CDR3 bases: TGTGCCTGGAGATACGGGGGTCTCTACGAGCAGTACTTC. Translation: CAWRYGGLYEQYF.

The rearrangement links TRBV7-8 to TRBJ2-7; 12 positions match TRBD2. The length of the CDR3 is 15 residues. The J segment lost 4 bases and the V segment lost 5 bases, leaving 6 bases of the junction unmatched. Germline CDR1 reads SGHVS; CDR2 reads FQNEAQ. In DNA, the CDR3 is TGTGCCAGCAGCCCCGGGACTAGCGGGCTATACGAGCAGTACTTC. This sequence encodes CASSPGTSGLYEQYF.

The chain is built from TRBV2 and TRBJ2-1; 12 bases are shared with TRBD2. This CDR3 spans 13 amino acids. The germline CDR1 and CDR2 sequences are SNHLY and FYNNEI. V lost 7 bases, J lost 7 bases, and 2 bases stayed unmatched. The CDR3 protein is CASKLAGGNEQFF. The CDR3 region has the DNA TGTGCCAGCAAGCTAGCGGGGGGGAATGAGCAGTTCTTC.

This clone was seen more than once but under ten times. The chain recombines TRBV19 with TRBJ1-2; 8 bases line up with TRBD1. The CDR3 contains 15 residues. CDR1 and CDR2 from the germline V gene are LNHDA and SQIVND (reference sequence). V gave up 6 bases and J gave up 2 bases; unmatched junction bases: 8. The CDR3 sequence: CASRSPTGVNYGYTF. The CDR3 DNA follows: TGTGCCAGTAGATCTCCGACAGGGGTCAACTATGGCTACACCTTC.